This T cell receptor (beta chain) was retrieved from a study of shared T cell receptors in the human thymus. The data were produced by immunoSEQ multiplex PCR, yet TCRdb's version contains in-frame clones alone and is incomplete. This repertoire shows about 660,000 clones, roughly 88% found once; its top ten account for 0.0095% to 0.012%. The CDR3 has 15 residues. CDR1 is SGHKS, CDR2 YYEKEE, per germline (reference sequence). Losses at the gene ends were 2 bases for V and 2 bases for J; bases not matched to a gene: 3. This sample was also put to use in a study of human thymus T cells. According to that study: During corrective heart surgery, resections were taken, and the thymus tissue came from them. Reports from related research described highly overlapping thymic repertoires among unrelated individuals.

Sequencing used thymocytes. The receptor was derived from a boy less than two years old with a congenital heart defect. This rearrangement joins TRBV5-5 to TRBJ1-1; 10 nucleotides agree with TRBD1. CDR3 in DNA: TGTGCCAGCAGCTTTAGGGACAGGGGAAACACTGAAGCTTTCTTT. Its protein product is CASSFRDRGNTEAFF.